This entry lists 29 T cell receptor beta chains sequenced from one sample in a study of Ad26.COV2.S vaccination and SARS-CoV-2 variants (dated by TCRdb to the early 2020s). The treatment or condition label, read with the paper, signifies: over 15 received Ad26.COV2.S at low or high dose, single or two shots; 5 received placebo; per-sample allocation not given. Repertoires of vaccine and placebo recipients were sequenced from samples collected on day 63 after the first injection. Receptor libraries were prepared by the immunoSEQ multiplex PCR assay. The clones in this table, taken by TCRdb from immuneACCESS, are in-frame only. Not every clone is retained; where verified, under half of the shortfall comes from an unresolved V gene, and the cause of the rest is unknown. In this sample the table shows 350,000 to 400,000 clones, roughly nine tenths of which occur a single time. Of the sample, 3.5% falls within the top ten clones.

Source: peripheral blood, taken in a trial of Ad26.COV2.S vaccine versus placebo. The receptors were sampled from a person between 18 and 65 years old who received the Ad26.COV2.S COVID-19 vaccine or a placebo.

The CDR3 DNA sequence: TGTGCCAGCAGCTTAGAGAAGGGCTATGGCTACACCTTC. It translates to CASSLEKGYGYTF. The chain links TRBV7-2 to TRBJ1-2, with D uncertain. Deletions cut 1 base from V and 4 bases from J, with 7 bases between. The CDR3 runs 13 residues. In germline, CDR1 is SGHTA, CDR2 FQGNSA.

The chain has TRBV7-2 and TRBJ1-2; weak D call: TRBD1 (5 bases). CDR1 and CDR2 (germline): SGHTA, FQGNSA. The CDR3 has 16 amino acids. V was trimmed by 1 base and J by 4 bases, leaving 16 bases between them. For the CDR3, the DNA is TGTGCCAGCAGCTTAGTATGGGGCGGGCAGTTCTATGGCTACACCTTC. This codes for CASSLVWGGQFYGYTF.

The rearrangement links TRBV2 to TRBJ2-3; D not certain. The germline V and J ends were trimmed by 4 bases and 0 bases, with 8 bases remaining between them. Germline V CDR1 and CDR2: SNHLY, FYNNEI. This CDR3 is built from 14 residues. CDR3 in DNA: TGTGCCAGCAGTGCCTCCATAAGCACAGATACGCAGTATTTT. Amino acids: CASSASISTDTQYF.

This chain links TRBV7-8 with TRBJ2-2, with D perhaps TRBD2 (5 bases). V lost 5 bases, J lost 1 base, and 11 bases lay in between. Germline CDR1 reads SGHVS; CDR2 reads FQNEAQ. This CDR3 has 15 amino acids. CDR3 sequence (DNA): TGTGCCAGCAGCCCAAGGACTGTGAACACCGGGGAGCTGTTTTTT. Amino acid sequence: CASSPRTVNTGELFF.

This sequence joins TRBV5-4 and TRBJ2-2, with a tentative D call TRBD2 (6 bases). Deletions cut 2 bases from V and 8 bases from J, with 16 bases between. The CDR3 covers 15 residues. CDR1 and CDR2 (germline): SGHNT, YYREEE (reference sequence). In nucleotides, the CDR3 is TGTGCCAGCAGCTTCCGGGACTTATCGTCGGGGGAGCTGTTTTTT. Translation: CASSFRDLSSGELFF.

This clone was observed a few times. CDR3 region: CAWSPGDYGYTF. CDR3 DNA: TGTGCCTGGAGTCCAGGGGATTATGGCTACACCTTC. J is TRBJ1-2 and V is TRBV30; a weak D match, TRBD1 (6 bases). V lost 2 bases and J lost 5, with 9 bases in between. CDR3 length: 12 residues. Germline V CDR1 and CDR2: GTSNPN, SVGIG (reference sequence).

V is TRBV6-5 and J is TRBJ1-2, with no clear D. This CDR3 is 13 amino acids long. V was shortened by 0 bases and J by 4 bases, with 6 bases between the two germline ends. Per the germline V gene, CDR1 is MNHEY and CDR2 is SVGAGI. The CDR3 loop reads CASSYSGLYGYTF. CDR3 sequence (DNA): TGTGCCAGCAGTTACTCGGGCCTCTATGGCTACACCTTC.

Comments on this clone: Relative to the germline gene, one junction end is altered; a read error may explain this. The chain is built from TRBV2 and TRBJ2-3; the D is unclear. The CDR3 is 15 amino acids. CDR1 SNHLY and CDR2 FYNNEI come from the germline V gene. The CDR3 region is CTSSPSGTYTDTQYF. The CDR3 bases are TGTACCAGCAGCCCATCAGGAACCTACACAGATACGCAGTATTTT.

The CDR3 sequence is CSGELNTGELFF. CDR3 coding DNA: TGCAGCGGAGAGTTGAACACCGGGGAGCTGTTTTTT. This rearrangement joins TRBV29-1 to TRBJ2-2; unclear D gene. The V end was cut by 7 bases, the J end by 1 base, with 7 bases between. The CDR3 spans 12 residues. CDR1 and CDR2 (germline): SQVTM, ANQGSEA.

This chain uses TRBV9 with TRBJ2-2; D might be TRBD1 (6 bases). V lost 4 bases and J 4 bases, leaving 14 bases between the germline ends. The CDR3 is 15 residues long. The V gene's germline CDR1 is SGDLS and CDR2 YYNGEE. The CDR3 region is CASSPSTGPTGELFF. The CDR3 coding sequence is TGTGCCAGCAGCCCCTCGACAGGTCCCACCGGGGAGCTGTTTTTT.

This clone was seen a few times. This chain links TRBV4-3 with TRBJ2-4, with 8 nucleotides matching TRBD2. With V trimmed by 0 bases and J by 1 base, 8 bases remained unmatched. CDR1 and CDR2 (germline): LGHNA, YSLEER. The CDR3 length is 18 residues. CDR3 nucleotides: TGCGCCAGCAGCCAAGAAAGAGCGGGGGTCGGGGCCAAAAACATTCAGTACTTC. Its translation is CASSQERAGVGAKNIQYF.

The chain employs TRBV9 and TRBJ1-2, with D perhaps matching TRBD1 (5 bases). Trimming removed 0 bases at V and 1 base at J, with 19 bases between. Germline V lookup: CDR1 SGDLS, CDR2 YYNGEE. The CDR3 runs 18 residues. CDR3 loop: CASSVAVRDRGDNYGYTF. The CDR3 DNA follows: TGTGCCAGCAGCGTAGCTGTTAGGGATCGGGGGGATAACTATGGCTACACCTTC.

The chain carries TRBV6-5 and TRBJ1-1; the D gene is possibly TRBD1 (6 bases). Deletions cut 6 bases from V and 2 bases from J, with 13 bases between. The CDR3 is made up of 14 amino acids. Per germline, CDR1 MNHEY and CDR2 SVGAGI. The CDR3 protein is CASSSPGQNTEAFF. CDR3 coding DNA: TGTGCCAGCAGCAGCCCGGGACAAAACACTGAAGCTTTCTTT.

The chain links TRBV19 to TRBJ1-5, with TRBD1 as a possible D gene (5 bases). The V end lost 5 bases, the J end lost 2 bases, and 7 bases lay between the germline ends. The length of the CDR3 is 13 residues. Germline CDR1 and CDR2: LNHDA and SQIVND (reference sequence). The CDR3 region is CASSLTGNQPQHF. The CDR3 DNA sequence: TGTGCCAGTAGTTTGACAGGCAATCAGCCCCAGCATTTT.

The chain carries TRBV4-3 and TRBJ1-4; D remains ambiguous. Between the trimmed V and J ends, which lost 0 bases and 8 bases, there was a span of 10 bases. The CDR3 sequence is 14 residues long. The germline gives CDR1 LGHNA, CDR2 YSLEER. CDR3 residues: CASSQDGPGEKLFF. CDR3 DNA sequence: TGCGCCAGCAGCCAAGATGGGCCTGGAGAAAAACTGTTTTTT.

The chain couples TRBV3-1 (or the pseudogene TRBV3-2) to TRBJ2-2; 7 nucleotides match TRBD2. CDR3 length equals 13 residues. Unmatched junction bases numbered 0, after V lost 1 base and J lost 7 bases. Germline V lookup: CDR1 LGHDT, CDR2 YNNKEL (reference sequence). CDR3 bases: TGTGCCAGCAGCCAAGGGGAGGGCGGGGAGCTGTTTTTT. This translates into CASSQGEGGELFF.

The V call is TRBV6-5, the J call TRBJ2-7, with 7 nucleotides matching TRBD2. CDR3 length: 14 residues. V was pared by 11 bases and J by 6 bases, with 16 bases of the junction left unmatched. Looked up from germline, CDR1 is MNHEY and CDR2 is SVGAGI. The CDR3 region has the DNA TGTGCCGTCACAACCCCAGCGGGGAGCCTCGAGCAGTACTTC. It yields the protein CAVTTPAGSLEQYF.

This sequence joins TRBV6-2 or TRBV6-3 and TRBJ1-1, with D possibly TRBD1 on 5 matching bases. CDR3 size: 17 residues. The germline gives CDR1 MNHEY, CDR2 SVGEGT. The germline V and J ends were trimmed by 2 bases and 0 bases, with 16 bases remaining between them. The CDR3 DNA is TGTGCCAGCAGTTACGGGGCCTCTATAGGAATGAACACTGAAGCTTTCTTT. Translation gives CASSYGASIGMNTEAFF.

The table lists this clone with a few counts. CDR3 sequence reads: CASIKITYNEQFF. The CDR3 DNA reads TGTGCCAGCATTAAAATTACCTACAATGAGCAGTTCTTC. The V gene is TRBV2, the J gene TRBJ2-1; no clear D. V was cut by 7 bases and J by 2 bases, with 9 bases left in between. The CDR3 extends over 13 amino acids. Germline V CDR1 and CDR2: SNHLY, FYNNEI.

This chain joins TRBV14 and TRBJ2-2; 7 bases line up with TRBD2. Germline V lookup: CDR1 SGHDN, CDR2 FVKESK. The CDR3 consists of 17 residues. Germline trimming cut 0 bases from V and 4 bases from J; bases unmatched to any gene: 8. The CDR3 DNA sequence: TGTGCCAGCAGCCAAGATGCCCTAGCGGAGATCACCGGGGAGCTGTTTTTT. Residues: CASSQDALAEITGELFF.

This clone appeared a single time. This chain links TRBV11-2 with TRBJ2-7; D unresolved. Germline CDR1 and CDR2: SGHAT and FQNNGV. CDR3 size: 12 residues. Between the trimmed V and J ends, which lost 5 bases and 3 bases, there was a span of 8 bases. Written as DNA, the CDR3 is TGTGCCAGCAGCCCGCGCAGCTACGAGCAGTACTTC. The encoded protein is CASSPRSYEQYF.

This chain connects TRBV29-1 to TRBJ2-1; unclear D gene. Deletions cut 6 bases from V and 8 bases from J, with 8 bases between. The germline V gene encodes CDR1 SQVTM and CDR2 ANQGSEA. CDR3 size: 10 residues. In nucleotides, the CDR3 is TGCAGCGTGTGGCAGGATGAGCAGTTCTTC. Translated, it gives CSVWQDEQFF.

This chain joins TRBV7-8 and TRBJ1-3, with D unclear. The V gene lost 4 bases and the J gene lost 4 bases, with 11 bases spanning the gap. The CDR3 is 14 residues long. The germline gives CDR1 SGHVS, CDR2 FQNEAQ. The CDR3 bases are TGTGCCAGCAGCTCCCGGAAGAAGGGAAACACCATATATTTT. Amino acids: CASSSRKKGNTIYF.

The V gene is TRBV24-1, the J gene TRBJ2-2; no clear D. The length of the CDR3 is 13 residues. Trimming cost V 2 bases and J 3 bases, with 3 bases left between them. Looked up from germline, CDR1 is KGHDR and CDR2 is SFDVKD. This CDR3 reads CATSDYDTGELFF. CDR3 nucleotide sequence: TGTGCCACCAGTGATTATGACACCGGGGAGCTGTTTTTT.

In regard to this clone: In the same sample, other DNA sequences code for this CDR3. The chain carries TRBV6-1 and TRBJ2-3; tentative D call: TRBD1 (6 bases). The V end lost 2 bases, the J end lost 0 bases, and 9 bases lay between the germline ends. This CDR3 contains 15 residues. Per germline, CDR1 MNHNS and CDR2 SASEGT. The CDR3 is CASSESGHSTDTQYF. Here the CDR3 DNA reads TGTGCCAGCAGTGAATCGGGACACAGCACAGATACGCAGTATTTT.

The sample holds one count of this clone. V is TRBV6-1 and J is TRBJ1-5; D gene uncertain. Germline V gives CDR1 MNHNS, CDR2 SASEGT. CDR3 length: 13 residues. V dropped 3 bases and J dropped 11 bases, with 14 bases sitting between them. CDR3 DNA sequence: TGTGCCAGCAGTGAGATAAAAAGGGTGTCCCAGCATTTT. Protein: CASSEIKRVSQHF.

This clone was seen only once. V gene TRBV2 combines with J gene TRBJ1-1; 7 bases align to TRBD1. This CDR3 has 13 residues. The ends lost 6 bases at V and 4 bases at J; junction bases unmatched: 5. Germline-derived CDR1 and CDR2 are SNHLY and FYNNEI. DNA for the CDR3: TGTGCCAGCAGAAGACAGGGAATCACTGAAGCTTTCTTT. Its translation: CASRRQGITEAFF.

This clone was recorded once. The rearrangement joins TRBV28 to TRBJ1-2; 7 positions match TRBD1. The CDR3 sequence is 14 residues long. J gave up 7 bases and V 2 bases, and 7 bases lay outside the gene matches. In germline, CDR1 is MDHEN, CDR2 SYDVKM. This CDR3 is CASSLEEQGFGYTF. In nucleotides, the CDR3 is TGTGCCAGCAGTTTAGAGGAACAGGGGTTTGGCTACACCTTC.

J is TRBJ2-2 and V is TRBV7-9, with 11 nucleotides matching TRBD1. This CDR3 region has 17 residues. Germline lookup yields CDR1 SEHNR and CDR2 FQNEAQ (reference sequence). Trimming cost V 6 bases and J 2 bases; bases outside gene matches: 8. The CDR3 sequence: CASSPDRGHRNTGELFF. CDR3 bases: TGTGCCAGCAGTCCGGACAGGGGGCATCGTAACACCGGGGAGCTGTTTTTT.